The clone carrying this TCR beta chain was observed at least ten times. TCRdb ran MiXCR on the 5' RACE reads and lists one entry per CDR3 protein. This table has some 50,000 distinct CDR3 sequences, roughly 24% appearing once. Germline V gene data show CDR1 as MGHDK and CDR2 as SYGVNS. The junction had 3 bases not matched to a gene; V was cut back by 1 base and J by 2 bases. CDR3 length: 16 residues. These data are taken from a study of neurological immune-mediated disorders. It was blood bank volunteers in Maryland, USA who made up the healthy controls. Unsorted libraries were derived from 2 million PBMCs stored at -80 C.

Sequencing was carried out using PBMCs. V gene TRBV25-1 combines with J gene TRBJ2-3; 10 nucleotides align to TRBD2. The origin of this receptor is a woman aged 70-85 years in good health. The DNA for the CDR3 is TGTGCCAGCAGTGAATCTAGCGGGGGATACACAGATACGCAGTATTTT. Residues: CASSESSGGYTDTQYF.